A single sample gave rise to the 23 T cell receptor beta chains below, sequenced in a study of cytomegalovirus exposure and HLA in healthy donors. 13 Jbeta primers and 60 Vbeta primers were used for the PCR. Method: immunoSEQ multiplex PCR; TCRdb's copy keeps in-frame clones and lacks some. Its table lists roughly 60,000 clones. The sequencing input was PBMCs. These receptors originate from a woman between 18 and 29 years old in good health and CMV-seronegative.

This chain links TRBV9 with TRBJ2-1, with D possibly TRBD2 on 6 matching bases. V was pared by 4 bases and J by 4 bases, with 18 bases between. CDR3 length equals 16 residues. Germline CDR1 SGDLS, CDR2 YYNGEE. The CDR3 is CASSPQPGLGYNEQFF. CDR3 bases: TGTGCCAGCAGCCCCCAACCGGGACTGGGGTACAATGAGCAGTTCTTC.

V is TRBV4-1 and J is TRBJ2-1, with 8 bases aligning to TRBD1. This CDR3 is 16 amino acids long. The trim removed 0 bases at V and 5 bases at J, leaving 6 bases unmatched. Germline-derived CDR1 and CDR2 are MGHRA and YSYEKL. In DNA, the CDR3 is TGCGCCAGCAGCCAAGAGGCGGGACAGGTGGACAATGAGCAGTTCTTC. It encodes CASSQEAGQVDNEQFF.

The chain uses TRBV19 and TRBJ2-5; 8 nucleotides align to TRBD2. The CDR3 is 14 amino acids. CDR1 is LNHDA and CDR2 is SQIVND in the germline V gene (reference sequence). V dropped 7 bases and J dropped 4; count of bases not matched to a gene: 8. The CDR3 is CASTPGLAAETQYF. The CDR3 DNA sequence: TGTGCCAGTACCCCTGGACTAGCCGCAGAGACCCAGTACTTC.

The J gene is TRBJ1-2, the V gene TRBV6-5; possible D gene TRBD1, 5 bases. The CDR3 extends over 13 amino acids. Germline assignment: CDR1 MNHEY and CDR2 SVGAGI. Trimming removed 2 bases from V and 6 bases from J, with 10 bases in between. The CDR3 region is CASSYVGRDGYTF. In DNA form, the CDR3 reads TGTGCCAGCAGTTACGTAGGCAGGGATGGCTACACCTTC.

The chain has TRBV5-1 and TRBJ2-7; 7 nucleotides line up with TRBD2. The CDR3 extends over 15 amino acids. Germline loops: CDR1 SGHRS, CDR2 YFSETQ. Unmatched junction bases numbered 8, after V lost 4 bases and J lost 1 base. The CDR3 reads CASSGGEANSYEQYF. The CDR3 coding sequence is TGCGCCAGCAGCGGGGGGGAGGCCAATTCCTACGAGCAGTACTTC.

V is TRBV5-5 and J is TRBJ1-2; 7 positions match TRBD1. The germline V gene encodes CDR1 SGHKS and CDR2 YYEKEE (reference sequence). The CDR3 runs 16 residues. The trim removed 0 bases at V and 0 bases at J, leaving 5 bases unmatched. CDR3 sequence: CASSLVGGRANYGYTF. The CDR3 region has the DNA TGTGCCAGCAGCTTGGTAGGGGGCAGGGCTAACTATGGCTACACCTTC.

The V gene is TRBV6-6, the J gene TRBJ1-2, with 9 bases matching TRBD1. With V trimmed by 9 bases and J by 4 bases, 9 bases remained unmatched. Germline V gene lookup returns CDR1 MNHNY and CDR2 SVGAGI (reference sequence). The length of the CDR3 is 14 residues. The CDR3 DNA reads as TGTGCCAGAGAGCCTACAGGGGGCACCTATGGCTACACCTTC. Amino acid sequence: CAREPTGGTYGYTF.

V gene TRBV10-3 combines with J gene TRBJ2-7; D possibly corresponds to TRBD1 (5 bases). Germline-derived CDR1 and CDR2 are ENHRY and SYGVKD. With 10 bases removed from V and 1 base from J, the gap between germline ends came to 20 bases. The CDR3 contains 15 residues. The CDR3 bases are TGTGCCACCTTACAGGACCTACCCTCTTCCTACGAGCAGTACTTC. Its translation: CATLQDLPSSYEQYF.

This chain joins TRBV4-1 and TRBJ2-1; 9 bases agree with TRBD2. This CDR3 has 14 amino acids. The V segment lost 4 bases and the J segment 10 bases; nucleotides outside the gene matches: 8. Per the germline V gene, CDR1 is MGHRA and CDR2 is YSYEKL. In nucleotides, the CDR3 is TGCGCCAGCAGCCGGGGGCTAGCGGGGAGCGAGCAGTTCTTC. Amino acids: CASSRGLAGSEQFF.

V and J are TRBV25-1 and TRBJ1-1; TRBD1 matches at 7 bases. Germline V gene lookup returns CDR1 MGHDK and CDR2 SYGVNS. J gave up 10 bases and V 10 bases, and 12 bases lay outside the gene matches. CDR3 length: 12 residues. The CDR3 sequence is CATITNRGRAFF. The CDR3 DNA follows: TGTGCCACCATAACTAACAGGGGAAGAGCTTTCTTT.

V gene TRBV6-1 combines with J gene TRBJ1-2; perhaps TRBD1 as D (5 bases). The CDR3 loop spans 12 amino acids. Germline lookup yields CDR1 MNHNS and CDR2 SASEGT. V shed 11 bases and J shed 2 bases, with 12 bases lying between them. CDR3 sequence (DNA): TGTGCCTCGGGGGAGGGAAACTATGGCTACACCTTC. Protein: CASGEGNYGYTF.

The chain is built from TRBV4-1 and TRBJ2-5; 7 bases align to TRBD1. Per the germline V gene, CDR1 is MGHRA and CDR2 is YSYEKL. V lost 1 base, J lost 2 bases, and 4 bases stayed unmatched. The CDR3 extends over 15 amino acids. CDR3 region: CASSQADRDQETQYF. As DNA, the CDR3 is TGCGCCAGCAGCCAAGCTGACAGGGATCAAGAGACCCAGTACTTC.

The rearrangement joins TRBV12-5 to TRBJ2-7, with 10 nucleotides matching TRBD1. Germline CDR1 LGHNT, CDR2 FRNRAP. The CDR3 totals 16 residues. With 7 bases clipped from V and 6 bases from J, the junction kept 15 bases outside the gene matches. The CDR3 here is CASDGVGGQGSPEQYF. The CDR3 DNA follows: TGTGCTAGTGATGGGGTTGGGGGACAGGGGAGCCCCGAGCAGTACTTC. The whole variable domain, filled in from reference TRBV12-5 and TRBJ2-7, reads DARVTQTPRHKVTEMGQEVTMRCQPILGHNTVFWYRQTMMQGLELLAYFRNRAPLDDSGMPKDRFSAEMPDATLATLKIQPSEPRDSAVYFCASDGVGGQGSPEQYFGPGTRLTVT.

The CDR3 protein is CASSEAAGVAYEQYF. CDR3 nucleotide sequence: TGTGCCAGCAGTGAAGCCGCGGGGGTCGCCTACGAGCAGTACTTC. The chain is built from TRBV6-1 and TRBJ2-7, with 7 nucleotides matching TRBD2. The ends lost 0 bases at V and 2 bases at J; junction bases unmatched: 4. The CDR3 consists of 15 residues. From germline, CDR1 is MNHNS and CDR2 SASEGT.

The gene calls are TRBV6-1 and TRBJ1-1; D might be TRBD1 (6 bases). Germline V gives CDR1 MNHNS, CDR2 SASEGT. The CDR3 has 17 residues. The V gene lost 2 bases and the J gene lost 2 bases, with 18 bases spanning the gap. The DNA for the CDR3 is TGTGCCAGCAGTGAATTTATCATGGGACACAGAAACACTGAAGCTTTCTTT. Its protein product is CASSEFIMGHRNTEAFF.

V usage is TRBV7-9 and J usage is TRBJ2-5; TRBD1 is a possible D gene (6 bases). The V and J ends lost 4 bases and 5 bases respectively, with 17 bases between them. The CDR3 consists of 15 residues. Germline V gene lookup returns CDR1 SEHNR and CDR2 FQNEAQ (reference sequence). CDR3 residues: CASSSPRGSVETQYF. Written as DNA, the CDR3 is TGTGCCAGCAGCTCTCCGAGGGGGTCTGTGGAGACCCAGTACTTC.

V usage is TRBV28 and J usage is TRBJ2-7; tentative D call: TRBD2 (6 bases). The CDR3 sequence is 15 residues long. Germline CDR1 MDHEN, CDR2 SYDVKM. Trimming took off 6 bases at V and 2 bases at J, with 17 bases between the two ends. DNA of the CDR3: TGTGCCAGCAGGGGGACTTTAGGGGCCCCCTACGAGCAGTACTTC. Its translation is CASRGTLGAPYEQYF.

This chain connects TRBV30 to TRBJ2-2; 8 bases match TRBD2. The CDR3 has 15 amino acids. V trimming: 4 bases; J trimming: 2 bases; junction bases outside the gene matches: 6. Per germline, CDR1 GTSNPN and CDR2 SVGIG (reference sequence). The CDR3 is CAWNVAGGNTGELFF. DNA of the CDR3: TGTGCCTGGAACGTGGCGGGGGGTAACACCGGGGAGCTGTTTTTT.

The rearrangement links TRBV5-6 to TRBJ1-2, with D unclear. The CDR3 extends over 15 amino acids. The germline V gene encodes CDR1 SGHDT and CDR2 YYEEEE. Trimming cost V 1 base and J 0 bases, with 10 bases left between them. Written as DNA, the CDR3 is TGTGCCAGCAGCTTGATGGTGTCAGCTAACTATGGCTACACCTTC. Translated, it gives CASSLMVSANYGYTF.

V and J are TRBV7-9 and TRBJ1-2, with D maybe TRBD1 (6 bases). Germline CDR1 and CDR2: SEHNR and FQNEAQ (reference sequence). V lost 0 bases to trimming and J lost 6 bases, with 11 bases between them. This CDR3 comprises 14 residues. In nucleotides, the CDR3 is TGTGCCAGCAGCTTAGCGGGGGCGGGGGATGGCTACACCTTC. It is translated as CASSLAGAGDGYTF.

V usage is TRBV5-6 and J usage is TRBJ1-1; unclear D gene. V lost 4 bases to trimming and J lost 3 bases, with 19 bases between them. Germline V gives CDR1 SGHDT, CDR2 YYEEEE. CDR3 size: 16 residues. Here the CDR3 reads CASSPPATTTDTEAFF. The CDR3 nucleotides read TGTGCCAGCAGCCCCCCAGCGACTACGACTGACACTGAAGCTTTCTTT. Using reference TRBV5-6 and TRBJ1-1 for the parts outside the CDR3, the full variable domain is DAGVTQSPTHLIKTRGQQVTLRCSPKSGHDTVSWYQQALGQGPQFIFQYYEEEERQRGNFPDRFSGHQFPNYSSELNVNALLLGDSALYLCASSPPATTTDTEAFFGQGTRLTVV.

This chain uses TRBV6-5 with TRBJ1-4; D possibly corresponds to TRBD1 (6 bases). Germline-derived CDR1 and CDR2 are MNHEY and SVGAGI. The CDR3 is 13 amino acids. The germline V and J ends were trimmed by 8 bases and 6 bases, with 13 bases remaining between them. The DNA of the CDR3 is TGTGCCAGCGGAGCAGGGGAATATGAAAAACTGTTTTTT. Translated, it gives CASGAGEYEKLFF.

The V call is TRBV25-1, the J call TRBJ1-2, with D maybe TRBD1 (6 bases). Germline V gives CDR1 MGHDK, CDR2 SYGVNS. This CDR3 contains 16 residues. V lost 4 bases and J lost 5, with 20 bases in between. The CDR3 sequence is CASSGSRAGVGYGYTF. The CDR3, as DNA: TGTGCCAGCAGTGGTAGTAGGGCAGGGGTTGGGTATGGCTACACCTTC.